Shown below are 14 T cell receptor beta chains from a single sample sequenced in a study of blood T cell repertoires in COVID-19. Clones were read by immunoSEQ multiplex PCR, and TCRdb kept only the in-frame ones, dropping some. The table has approximately 20,000 clones, roughly 80% seen once; the top ten hold around 50%. Sequencing input: peripheral blood. These receptors were collected from a man between 70 and 80 years old with acute or convalescent COVID-19.

J is TRBJ2-1 and V is TRBV10-3; 9 positions agree with TRBD2. Germline trimming cut 0 bases from V and 0 bases from J; bases unmatched to any gene: 3. The CDR3 runs 17 residues. Germline-derived CDR1 and CDR2 are ENHRY and SYGVKD. CDR3 amino acids: CAISESTSGSSYNEQFF. For the CDR3, the DNA is TGTGCCATCAGTGAGTCGACTAGCGGAAGCTCCTACAATGAGCAGTTCTTC.

The chain recombines TRBV6-5 with TRBJ2-3; tentative D call: TRBD2 (5 bases). Trimming shortened V by 6 bases and J by 8 bases, and 15 bases separated the two germline ends. The germline CDR1 and CDR2 sequences are MNHEY and SVGAGI. The CDR3 contains 13 residues. CDR3 in amino acids: CASRNGVLGTQYF. The CDR3 DNA reads as TGTGCCAGCAGGAACGGGGTGCTTGGTACGCAGTATTTT.

The chain carries TRBV5-1 and TRBJ1-3; no reliable D call. Trimming took 3 bases from V and 2 from J, leaving 12 bases between them. The CDR3 is 15 amino acids. CDR1 and CDR2 from the germline V gene are SGHRS and YFSETQ. The CDR3 DNA reads TGCGCCAGCAGCTCTTCAGGAGGCCCTGGAAACACCATATATTTT. As protein: CASSSSGGPGNTIYF.

This clone turned up a few times. The chain uses TRBV18 and TRBJ1-2; 10 bases line up with TRBD1. The CDR3 sequence is 16 residues long. The trim removed 3 bases at V and 4 bases at J, leaving 8 bases unmatched. CDR1 KGHSH and CDR2 LQKENI come from the germline V gene. The CDR3 nucleotides are TGTGCCAGCTCACCCGATCCGGGACAGGGGATCTATGGCTACACCTTC. This translates into CASSPDPGQGIYGYTF.

This clone was recorded only once. This sequence joins TRBV6-6 and TRBJ2-7; a possible D gene is TRBD2 (6 bases). Trimming pared 6 bases from V and 4 bases from J, leaving 10 bases between. CDR1 and CDR2 from the germline V gene are MNHNY and SVGAGI (reference sequence). The CDR3 length is 12 residues. The CDR3 DNA reads as TGTGCCAGCAGCCCCGGGGGTTACGAGCAGTACTTC. It is translated as CASSPGGYEQYF.

This clone was detected only a few times. The rearrangement links TRBV11-2 to TRBJ2-3; 7 bases fit TRBD2. The junction had 11 bases not matched to a gene; V was cut back by 5 bases and J by 0 bases. The CDR3 totals 17 residues. The germline CDR1 and CDR2 sequences are SGHAT and FQNNGV. CDR3 DNA: TGTGCCAGCAGCCCCTTAGGGTCCGGGGGGAGCACAGATACGCAGTATTTT. Amino acids: CASSPLGSGGSTDTQYF.

This chain links TRBV18 with TRBJ2-6; D might be TRBD2 (5 bases). Germline-derived CDR1 and CDR2 are KGHSH and LQKENI. V gave up 6 bases and J gave up 4 bases, with 13 bases separating them. The CDR3 has 15 amino acids. CDR3 DNA sequence: TGTGCCAGCTCCCCTTCGGGGTCCGGGGCCAACGTCCTGACTTTC. This gives the protein CASSPSGSGANVLTF.

The chain employs TRBV25-1 and TRBJ2-5, with D possibly matching TRBD1 (6 bases). Germline V lookup: CDR1 MGHDK, CDR2 SYGVNS. The ends were cut back, 2 bases at V and 7 bases at J, with 20 bases in the middle. This CDR3 comprises 16 residues. The DNA of the CDR3 is TGTGCCAGCAGTGAACTCCCGAACAGGGCTACCGCGACCCAGTACTTC. It yields the protein CASSELPNRATATQYF. The entire variable domain, with the rest obtained from reference TRBV25-1 and TRBJ2-5, is as follows: EADIYQTPRYLVIGTGKKITLECSQTMGHDKMYWYQQDPGMELHLIHYSYGVNSTEKGDLSSESTVSRIRTEHFPLTLESARPSHTSQYLCASSELPNRATATQYFGPGTRLLVL.

The chain carries TRBV6-1 and TRBJ1-5; a weak D match, TRBD1 (5 bases). The CDR3 sequence is 12 residues long. Germline V gene lookup returns CDR1 MNHNS and CDR2 SASEGT. V was trimmed by 3 bases and J by 7 bases, leaving 7 bases between them. DNA of the CDR3: TGTGCCAGCAGTGAGGGGGGGCAGCCCCAGCATTTT. Amino acids: CASSEGGQPQHF.

CDR3 loop: CAWSVRGSGTYEQYF. The CDR3 region has the DNA TGTGCCTGGAGTGTACGTGGTAGCGGAACCTACGAGCAGTACTTC. This chain uses TRBV30 with TRBJ2-7; tentatively, D is TRBD2 (6 bases). CDR3 length: 15 residues. The germline V gene has CDR1 GTSNPN and CDR2 SVGIG (reference sequence). With 0 bases removed from V and 2 bases from J, the gap between germline ends came to 14 bases.

About this clone: Its ends do not fully match the called genes, so a read error is possible. V gene TRBV18 combines with J gene TRBJ1-5; D gene uncertain. Per the germline V gene, CDR1 is KGHSH and CDR2 is LQKENI. This CDR3 is 15 amino acids long. The CDR3 loop reads CASSTPSGMDQPQHF. Here the CDR3 DNA reads TGTGCCAGCTCAACACCGTCGGGGATGGATCAGCCCCAGCATTTT.

The V gene is TRBV27, the J gene TRBJ1-5, with TRBD1 identical over 9 bases. The CDR3 length is 14 residues. CDR1 is MNHEY, CDR2 SMNVEV, per germline (reference sequence). V shed 5 bases and J 6 bases; nucleotides not matched to a gene: 5. CDR3 DNA: TGTGCCAGCAGTCGCGGACAGGGGCCTCAGCCCCAGCATTTT. Amino acids: CASSRGQGPQPQHF.

This chain connects TRBV28 to TRBJ1-5; the D gene is possibly TRBD1 (6 bases). The CDR3 length is 14 residues. CDR1 and CDR2 from the germline V gene are MDHEN and SYDVKM. The germline V and J ends were trimmed by 7 bases and 2 bases, with 12 bases remaining between them. The CDR3 is CASTRPGGNQPQHF. DNA of the CDR3: TGTGCCAGCACACGCCCAGGGGGCAATCAGCCCCAGCATTTT.

Only a few counts were recorded for this clone. The chain couples TRBV12-3 or TRBV12-4 to TRBJ1-3; D unclear. V was trimmed by 6 bases and J by 3 bases, leaving 6 bases between them. The CDR3 totals 12 residues. CDR3 coding DNA: TGTGCCAGCAGCACTGTTGGAAACACCATATATTTT. It is translated as CASSTVGNTIYF.